This T cell receptor beta chain was found in a study of control samples from healthy donors and cancer patients (dated by TCRdb to the early 2020s). Receptor amplification or capture employed the immunoSEQ multiplex PCR assay. TCRdb stores this immuneACCESS table with in-frame sequences only. Part of the clones is absent; in the studies checked, under half of the shortfall reflects unresolved V genes, and no reason is known for the rest. The sample table holds about 110,000 clones, of which approximately 84% were seen once. The ten largest clones capture approximately 6.7% of the sample. Comment on this clone: This receptor's antigen is unknown. The input lacks base qualities; no much larger clone sits a single base away.

The CDR3 holds 12 amino acids from the cysteine to the phenylalanine. The read is trimmed to its CDR3 DNA, 36 bases read in frame from base 1. V gives up 5 bases and J gives up 6 bases, and the segment between their germline ends measures 8 bases. Material: blood. The V and J genes are TRBV12-3 or TRBV12-4 and TRBJ1-3; no D gene can be assigned with confidence. The TCR was taken from a man aged 18 to 30 in good health. DNA sequence: TGTGCCAGCAGTCCAACAGAAAACACCATATATTTT. Its protein product is CASSPTENTIYF.